The text below deals with one TCR beta chain. Antigen: not known. This sample stems from a study of T cell responses to AZD1222 COVID-19 vaccine. Trimming at V came to 1 base and at J to 3 bases, leaving 7 bases not matched to a gene. CDR3 size: 17 residues. Germline V CDR1 and CDR2: SGHAT, FQNNGV. General observations from the study: Among spike-specific TCRs, nearly half reportedly target unmutated variant regions. Baseline seropositives among AZD1222 recipients totaled only five or six.

The protocol was immunoSEQ multiplex PCR, while the TCRdb copy is restricted to in-frame clones and leaves out a portion. Of over 130,000 clones in the sample, about 90% are singletons; the top ten hold around 6.9%. The input for sequencing was peripheral blood, taken 28 days after the second dose of the MenACWY control vaccine. This clonotype originated in an adult who received the MenACWY meningococcal vaccine as a control. The rearrangement links TRBV11-2 to TRBJ2-3; TRBD1 matches 10 bases. CDR3 DNA: TGTGCCAGCAGCTTAGGTCTAGGGACAGGGGAAACAGATACGCAGTATTTT. It encodes CASSLGLGTGETDTQYF.